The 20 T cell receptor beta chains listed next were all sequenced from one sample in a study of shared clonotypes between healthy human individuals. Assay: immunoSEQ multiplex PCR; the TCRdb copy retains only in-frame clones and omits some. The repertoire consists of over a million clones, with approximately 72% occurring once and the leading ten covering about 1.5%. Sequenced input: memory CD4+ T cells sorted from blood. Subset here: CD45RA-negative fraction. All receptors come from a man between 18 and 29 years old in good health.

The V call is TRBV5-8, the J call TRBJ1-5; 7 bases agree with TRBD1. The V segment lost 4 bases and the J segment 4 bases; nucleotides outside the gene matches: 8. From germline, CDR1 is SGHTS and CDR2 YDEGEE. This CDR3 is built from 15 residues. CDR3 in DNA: TGTGCCAGCAGCGGGGGACAGCGAGTTAATCAGCCCCAGCATTTT. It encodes CASSGGQRVNQPQHF.

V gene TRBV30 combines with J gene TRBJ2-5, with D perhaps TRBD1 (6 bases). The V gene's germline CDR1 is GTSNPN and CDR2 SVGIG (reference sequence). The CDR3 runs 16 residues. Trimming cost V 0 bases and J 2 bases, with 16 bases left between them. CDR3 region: CAWSVGSVRGQETQYF. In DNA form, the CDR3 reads TGTGCCTGGAGTGTAGGGTCAGTCAGGGGTCAAGAGACCCAGTACTTC.

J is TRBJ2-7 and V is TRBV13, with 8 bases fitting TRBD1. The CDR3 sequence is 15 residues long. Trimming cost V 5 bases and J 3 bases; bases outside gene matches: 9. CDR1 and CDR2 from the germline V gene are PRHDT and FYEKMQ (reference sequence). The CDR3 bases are TGTGCCAGCAGCGCAAGCCTCAGGGGGCTCTACGAGCAGTACTTC. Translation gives CASSASLRGLYEQYF.

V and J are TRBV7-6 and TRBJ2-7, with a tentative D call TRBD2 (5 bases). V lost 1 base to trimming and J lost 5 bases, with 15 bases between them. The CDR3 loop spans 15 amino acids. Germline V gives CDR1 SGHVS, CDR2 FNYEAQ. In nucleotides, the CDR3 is TGTGCCAGCAGCTTAGGGGAAAGGAGGAGAGACGAGCAGTACTTC. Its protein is CASSLGERRRDEQYF.

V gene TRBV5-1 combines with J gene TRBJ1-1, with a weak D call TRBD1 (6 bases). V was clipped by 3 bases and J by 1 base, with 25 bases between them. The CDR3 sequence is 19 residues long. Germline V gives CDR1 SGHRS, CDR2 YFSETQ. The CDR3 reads CASSSDKAEPGQRNTEAFF. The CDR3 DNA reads TGCGCCAGCAGCTCTGACAAAGCGGAGCCTGGACAGAGGAACACTGAAGCTTTCTTT. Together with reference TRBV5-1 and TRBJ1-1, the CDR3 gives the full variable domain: KAGVTQTPRYLIKTRGQQVTLSCSPISGHRSVSWYQQTPGQGLQFLFEYFSETQRNKGNFPGRFSGRQFSNSRSEMNVSTLELGDSALYLCASSSDKAEPGQRNTEAFFGQGTRLTVV.

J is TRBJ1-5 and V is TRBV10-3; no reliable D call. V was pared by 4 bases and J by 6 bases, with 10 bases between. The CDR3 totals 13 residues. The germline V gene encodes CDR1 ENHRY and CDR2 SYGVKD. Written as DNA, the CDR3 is TGTGCCATCAGTGTGTCACAGATTCAGCCCCAGCATTTT. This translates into CAISVSQIQPQHF.

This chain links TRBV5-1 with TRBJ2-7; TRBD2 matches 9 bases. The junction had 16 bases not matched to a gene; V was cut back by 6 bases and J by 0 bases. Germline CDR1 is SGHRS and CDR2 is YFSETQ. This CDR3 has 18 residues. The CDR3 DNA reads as TGCGCCAGCACCCCAGGGATCCTAGCGGGGACGAGCTCCTACGAGCAGTACTTC. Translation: CASTPGILAGTSSYEQYF.

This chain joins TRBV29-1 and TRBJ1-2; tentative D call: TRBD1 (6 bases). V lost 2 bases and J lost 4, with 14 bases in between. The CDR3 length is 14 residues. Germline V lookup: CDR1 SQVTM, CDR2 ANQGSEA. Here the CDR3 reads CSVESRGGSYGYTF. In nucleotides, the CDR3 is TGCAGCGTTGAAAGTCGGGGGGGCAGCTATGGCTACACCTTC.

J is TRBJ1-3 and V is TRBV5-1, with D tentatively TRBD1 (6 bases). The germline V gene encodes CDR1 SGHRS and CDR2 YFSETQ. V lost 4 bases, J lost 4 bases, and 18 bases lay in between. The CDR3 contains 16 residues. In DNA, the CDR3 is TGCGCCAGCAGCGCCACGACAGGAATGGACGGAAACACCATATATTTT. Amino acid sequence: CASSATTGMDGNTIYF.

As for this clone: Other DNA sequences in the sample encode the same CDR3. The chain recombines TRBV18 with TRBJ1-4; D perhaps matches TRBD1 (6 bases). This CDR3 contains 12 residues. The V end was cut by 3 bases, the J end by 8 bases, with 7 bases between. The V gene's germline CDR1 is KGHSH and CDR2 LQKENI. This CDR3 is CASSPRGEKLFF. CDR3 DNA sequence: TGTGCCAGCTCACCGAGGGGGGAAAAACTGTTTTTT.

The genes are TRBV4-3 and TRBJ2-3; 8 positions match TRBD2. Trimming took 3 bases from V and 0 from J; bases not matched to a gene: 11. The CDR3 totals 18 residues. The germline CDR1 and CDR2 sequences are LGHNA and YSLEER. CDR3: CASSHSTLSGTSTDTQYF. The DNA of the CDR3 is TGCGCCAGCAGCCACTCTACCCTTAGCGGGACTAGCACAGATACGCAGTATTTT.

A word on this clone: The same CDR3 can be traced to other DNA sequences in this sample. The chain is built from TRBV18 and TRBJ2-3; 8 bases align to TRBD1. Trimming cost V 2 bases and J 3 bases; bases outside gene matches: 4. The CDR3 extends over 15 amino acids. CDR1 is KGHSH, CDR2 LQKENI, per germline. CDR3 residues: CASSPGQGGTDTQYF. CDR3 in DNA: TGTGCCAGCTCACCAGGACAGGGTGGAACAGATACGCAGTATTTT. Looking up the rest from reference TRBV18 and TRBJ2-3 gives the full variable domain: NAGVMQNPRHLVRRRGQEARLRCSPMKGHSHVYWYRQLPEEGLKFMVYLQKENIIDESGMPKERFSAEFPKEGPSILRIQQVVRGDSAAYFCASSPGQGGTDTQYFGPGTRLTVL.

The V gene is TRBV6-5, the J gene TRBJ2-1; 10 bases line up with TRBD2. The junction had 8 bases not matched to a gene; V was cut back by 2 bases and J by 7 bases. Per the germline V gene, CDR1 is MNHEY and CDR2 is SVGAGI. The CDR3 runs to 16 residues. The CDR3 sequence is CASSYASGGQGNEQFF. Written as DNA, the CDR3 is TGTGCCAGCAGTTACGCTAGCGGGGGCCAGGGAAATGAGCAGTTCTTC.

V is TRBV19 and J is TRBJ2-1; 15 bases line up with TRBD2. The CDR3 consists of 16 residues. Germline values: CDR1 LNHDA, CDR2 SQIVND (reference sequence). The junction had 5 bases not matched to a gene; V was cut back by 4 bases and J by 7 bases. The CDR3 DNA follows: TGTGCCAGTAGTACCCTAGGGACTAGCGGGAGGAATGAGCAGTTCTTC. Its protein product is CASSTLGTSGRNEQFF.

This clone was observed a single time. The DNA for the CDR3 is TGTGCCAGCAGCTTAGCGCCCGGGAATGAAGCTTTCTTT. The encoded protein is CASSLAPGNEAFF. The chain uses TRBV7-6 and TRBJ1-1; D is uncertain. The V gene's germline CDR1 is SGHVS and CDR2 FNYEAQ. The CDR3 is made up of 13 amino acids. The ends were cut back, 0 bases at V and 7 bases at J, with 9 bases in the middle.

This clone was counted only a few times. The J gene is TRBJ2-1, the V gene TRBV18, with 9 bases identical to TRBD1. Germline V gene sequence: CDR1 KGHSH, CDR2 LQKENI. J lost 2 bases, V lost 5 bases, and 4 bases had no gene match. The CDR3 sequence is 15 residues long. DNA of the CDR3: TGTGCCAGCTCATCAGGACAGGGGACCTACAATGAGCAGTTCTTC. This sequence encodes CASSSGQGTYNEQFF. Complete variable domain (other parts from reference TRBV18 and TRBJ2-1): NAGVMQNPRHLVRRRGQEARLRCSPMKGHSHVYWYRQLPEEGLKFMVYLQKENIIDESGMPKERFSAEFPKEGPSILRIQQVVRGDSAAYFCASSSGQGTYNEQFFGPGTRLTVL.

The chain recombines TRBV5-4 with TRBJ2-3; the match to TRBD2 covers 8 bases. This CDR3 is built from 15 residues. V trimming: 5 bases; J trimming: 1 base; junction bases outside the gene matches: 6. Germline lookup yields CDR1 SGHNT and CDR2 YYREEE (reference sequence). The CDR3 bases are TGTGCCAGCAGAAATAGCGGGACCCGCACAGATACGCAGTATTTT. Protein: CASRNSGTRTDTQYF.

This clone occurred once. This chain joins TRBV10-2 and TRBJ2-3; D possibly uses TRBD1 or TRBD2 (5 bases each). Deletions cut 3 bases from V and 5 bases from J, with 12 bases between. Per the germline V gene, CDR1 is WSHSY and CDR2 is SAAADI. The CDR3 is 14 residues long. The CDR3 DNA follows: TGCGCCAGCAGTGATGGGGGAACGGGAGATACGCAGTATTTT. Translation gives CASSDGGTGDTQYF.

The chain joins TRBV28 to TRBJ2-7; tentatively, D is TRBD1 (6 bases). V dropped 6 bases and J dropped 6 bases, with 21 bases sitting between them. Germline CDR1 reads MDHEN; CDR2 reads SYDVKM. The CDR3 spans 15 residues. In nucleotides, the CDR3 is TGTGCCAGCAGCGAAGACAGGAACTCAGTCAGCGAGCAGTACTTC. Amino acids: CASSEDRNSVSEQYF. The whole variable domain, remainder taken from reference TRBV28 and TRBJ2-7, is DVKVTQSSRYLVKRTGEKVFLECVQDMDHENMFWYRQDPGLGLRLIYFSYDVKMKEKGDIPEGYSVSREKKERFSLILESASTNQTSMYLCASSEDRNSVSEQYFGPGTRLTVT.

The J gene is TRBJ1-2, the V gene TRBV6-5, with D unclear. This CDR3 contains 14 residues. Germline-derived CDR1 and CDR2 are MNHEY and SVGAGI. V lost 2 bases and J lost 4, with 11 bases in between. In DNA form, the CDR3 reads TGTGCCAGCAGTTACAACAATTATCGCTATGGCTACACCTTC. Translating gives CASSYNNYRYGYTF.